This T cell receptor (beta chain) was observed in a study of blood T cell repertoires in COVID-19. Looking at the study overall: Sources were T cells, B-cell-depleted T cells, or PBMCs; the material itself was cDNA or gDNA.

With 4 bases removed from V and 3 bases from J, the gap between germline ends came to 6 bases. Germline CDR1 SQVTM, CDR2 ANQGSEA. The length of the CDR3 is 11 residues. The authors' processing: Amplification from reference gene primers served as the basis for estimated nucleated cell counts. TCRdb keeps only in-frame clones here, not all; method: immunoSEQ multiplex PCR. That table gives V, J and clone size, and the DNA gave D and trimming. The data show tens of thousands of clones, with around 84% seen just once and around 30% held by the top ten. The receptor's source is a human donor in a cohort sampled during active COVID-19. The chain couples TRBV29-1 to TRBJ1-1, with D unclear. The sample consisted of peripheral blood. CDR3 sequence: CSVVGDTEAFF. CDR3 nucleotide sequence: TGCAGCGTTGTCGGGGACACTGAAGCTTTCTTT.